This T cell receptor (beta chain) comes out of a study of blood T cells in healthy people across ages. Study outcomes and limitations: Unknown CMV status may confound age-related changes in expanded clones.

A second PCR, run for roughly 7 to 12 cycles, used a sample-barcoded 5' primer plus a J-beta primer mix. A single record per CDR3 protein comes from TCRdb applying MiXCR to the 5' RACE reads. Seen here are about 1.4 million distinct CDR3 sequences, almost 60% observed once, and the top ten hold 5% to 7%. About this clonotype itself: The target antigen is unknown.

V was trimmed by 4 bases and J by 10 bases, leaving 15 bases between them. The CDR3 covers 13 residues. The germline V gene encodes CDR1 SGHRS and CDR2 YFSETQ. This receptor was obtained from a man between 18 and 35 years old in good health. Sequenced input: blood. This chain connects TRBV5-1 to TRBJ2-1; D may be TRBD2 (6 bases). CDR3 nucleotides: TGCGCCAGCAGCCCTGTTAGCGGAAAAGAGCAGTTCTTC. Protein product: CASSPVSGKEQFF.